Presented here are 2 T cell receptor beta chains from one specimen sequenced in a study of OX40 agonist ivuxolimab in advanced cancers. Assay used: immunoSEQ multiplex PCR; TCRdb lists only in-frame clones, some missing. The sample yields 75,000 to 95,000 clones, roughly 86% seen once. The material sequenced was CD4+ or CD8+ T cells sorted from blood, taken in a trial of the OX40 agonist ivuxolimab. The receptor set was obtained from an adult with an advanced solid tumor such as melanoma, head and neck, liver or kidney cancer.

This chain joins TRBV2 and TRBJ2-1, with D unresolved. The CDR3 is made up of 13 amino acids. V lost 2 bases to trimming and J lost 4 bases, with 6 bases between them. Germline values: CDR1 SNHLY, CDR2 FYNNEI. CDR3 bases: TGTGCCAGCAGTGAAAGGGTTTACAATGAGCAGTTCTTC. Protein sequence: CASSERVYNEQFF.

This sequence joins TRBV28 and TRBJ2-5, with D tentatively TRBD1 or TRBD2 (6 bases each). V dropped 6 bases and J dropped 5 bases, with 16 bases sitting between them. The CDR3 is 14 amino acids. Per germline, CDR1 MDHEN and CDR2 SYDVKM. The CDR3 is CASRDSGWQETQYF. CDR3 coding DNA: TGTGCCAGCAGGGACAGCGGGTGGCAGGAGACCCAGTACTTC.